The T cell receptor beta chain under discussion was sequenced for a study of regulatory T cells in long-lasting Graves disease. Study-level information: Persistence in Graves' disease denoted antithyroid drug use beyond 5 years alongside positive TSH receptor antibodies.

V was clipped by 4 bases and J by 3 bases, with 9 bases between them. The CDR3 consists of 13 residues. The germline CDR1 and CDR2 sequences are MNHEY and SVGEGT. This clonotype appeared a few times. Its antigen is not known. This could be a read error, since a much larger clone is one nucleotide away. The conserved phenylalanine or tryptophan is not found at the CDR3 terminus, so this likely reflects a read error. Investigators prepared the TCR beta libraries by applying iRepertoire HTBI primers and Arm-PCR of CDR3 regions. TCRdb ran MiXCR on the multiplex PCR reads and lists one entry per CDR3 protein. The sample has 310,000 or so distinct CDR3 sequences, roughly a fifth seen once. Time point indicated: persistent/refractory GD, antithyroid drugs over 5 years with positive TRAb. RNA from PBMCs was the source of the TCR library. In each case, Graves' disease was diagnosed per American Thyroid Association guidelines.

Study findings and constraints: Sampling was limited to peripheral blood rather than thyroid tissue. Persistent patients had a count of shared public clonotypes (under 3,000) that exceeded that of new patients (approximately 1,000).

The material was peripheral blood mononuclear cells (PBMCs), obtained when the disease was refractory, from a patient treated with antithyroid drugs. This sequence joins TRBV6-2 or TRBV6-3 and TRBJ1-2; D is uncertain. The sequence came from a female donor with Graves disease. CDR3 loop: CASSFTAYYGYTS. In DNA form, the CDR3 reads TGTGCCAGCAGTTTTACAGCGTACTATGGCTACACCTCC.